Each of the 30 T cell receptor beta chains below was sequenced from the same sample in a study of response to subunit inactivated influenza vaccine. One entry per CDR3 protein, called by TCRdb with MiXCR from the RT-PCR reads. This sample carries 650,000 to 800,000 distinct CDR3 sequences, approximately 13% of them seen once, and the ten largest clones take 6.5% to 8.5%. This sample comprised PBMCs from blood, obtained roughly 15 days before vaccination. These receptors came from a man between 45 and 60 years old who received an inactivated influenza vaccine.

CDR3 region: CASRTGGYNEQFF. Here the CDR3 DNA reads TGCGCCAGCAGGACAGGGGGTTACAATGAGCAGTTCTTC. The chain uses TRBV5-1 and TRBJ2-1, with 9 positions matching TRBD1. Germline assignment: CDR1 SGHRS and CDR2 YFSETQ. There are 13 residues in the CDR3. Germline trimming cut 5 bases from V and 4 bases from J; bases unmatched to any gene: 1.

To note about this clonotype: A much larger clonotype is one base distant, so this may be a read error. The chain employs TRBV15 and TRBJ2-5; no clear D gene. Per the germline V gene, CDR1 is LNHNV and CDR2 is YYDKDF (reference sequence). There are 13 residues in the CDR3. The germline V and J ends were trimmed by 0 bases and 1 base, with 3 bases remaining between them. The CDR3 here is CATSRDPQETQYF. DNA of the CDR3: TGTGCCACCAGCAGAGATCCCCAAGAGACCCAGTACTTC.

The chain joins TRBV12-3 or TRBV12-4 to TRBJ2-2, with D perhaps TRBD1 (6 bases). The CDR3 is 16 residues long. The ends were cut back, 5 bases at V and 2 bases at J, with 15 bases in the middle. The CDR3 DNA follows: TGTGCCAGCAGTACAGGGATTCGGGCCAACACCGGGGAGCTGTTTTTT. Protein sequence: CASSTGIRANTGELFF.

This clonotype turned up a few times. The CDR3 region is CASSAKQSSYNEQFF. The CDR3 DNA follows: TGTGCCAGCAGCGCGAAACAGAGCTCCTACAATGAGCAGTTCTTC. The chain couples TRBV9 to TRBJ2-1; D remains ambiguous. The germline gives CDR1 SGDLS, CDR2 YYNGEE. With 3 bases removed from V and 0 bases from J, the gap between germline ends came to 10 bases. The CDR3 length is 15 residues.

This clonotype was recorded a few times. The chain links TRBV11-2 to TRBJ2-5, with 12 bases fitting TRBD2. In germline, CDR1 is SGHAT, CDR2 FQNNGV. CDR3 size: 16 residues. Trimming took 3 bases from V and 0 from J; bases not matched to a gene: 2. As DNA, the CDR3 is TGTGCCAGCAGCTTTACTAGCGGGGGGTACCAAGAGACCCAGTACTTC. Its translation: CASSFTSGGYQETQYF.

The rearrangement links TRBV19 to TRBJ1-1, with 7 bases fitting TRBD1. Looked up from germline, CDR1 is LNHDA and CDR2 is SQIVND (reference sequence). The V and J ends lost 7 bases and 5 bases, in that order; junction bases with no gene match: 7. The CDR3 totals 13 residues. The CDR3 sequence is CASTEQGTTEAFF. Written as DNA, the CDR3 is TGTGCCAGTACCGAACAGGGGACGACTGAAGCTTTCTTT.

The J gene is TRBJ1-1, the V gene TRBV29-1; tentative D call: TRBD1 (5 bases). CDR1 is SQVTM, CDR2 ANQGSEA, per germline. This CDR3 is 14 amino acids long. Trimming shortened V by 7 bases and J by 0 bases, and 15 bases separated the two germline ends. This CDR3 reads CSATWGSMNTEAFF. The CDR3 DNA reads TGCAGCGCAACCTGGGGGAGTATGAACACTGAAGCTTTCTTT.

CDR3 nucleotide sequence: TGCAGTGCTAGAGAGATAAGGACAGGGGGCGACGAGCAGTACTTC. Translation: CSAREIRTGGDEQYF. The J gene is TRBJ2-7, the V gene TRBV20-1; TRBD1 aligns across 11 bases. Trimming removed 0 bases from V and 5 bases from J; junction bases left unmatched: 6. CDR1 is DFQATT, CDR2 SNEGSKA, per germline (reference sequence). The CDR3 runs 15 residues.

This clonotype was seen more than once but under ten times. J is TRBJ2-1 and V is TRBV20-1; maybe TRBD2 (6 bases). V gave up 1 base and J gave up 0 bases, with 19 bases separating them. CDR3 length: 18 amino acids. Germline CDR1 and CDR2: DFQATT and SNEGSKA (reference sequence). CDR3 in amino acids: CSARGPSLALSSYNEQFF. The CDR3 DNA sequence: TGCAGTGCTAGAGGGCCATCCCTAGCGCTGAGCTCCTACAATGAGCAGTTCTTC.

This chain joins TRBV20-1 and TRBJ1-1, with a possible D match to TRBD1 (5 bases). Germline V lookup: CDR1 DFQATT, CDR2 SNEGSKA (reference sequence). Trimming cost V 6 bases and J 6 bases, with 20 bases left between them. The CDR3 is 14 amino acids. The CDR3 spells CSAPLGARSPEAFF. The CDR3 region has the DNA TGCAGTGCCCCGCTCGGGGCCAGAAGTCCTGAAGCTTTCTTT.

This clonotype was detected a few times. This chain uses TRBV7-8 with TRBJ2-2; D not resolved. V was pared by 2 bases and J by 4 bases, with 11 bases between. The CDR3 totals 15 residues. The germline gives CDR1 SGHVS, CDR2 FQNEAQ. The CDR3: CASSLRYKGTGELFF. CDR3 coding DNA: TGTGCCAGCAGCTTACGTTACAAGGGCACCGGGGAGCTGTTTTTT.

This clonotype was detected a few times. The rearrangement uses TRBV15 and TRBJ2-5, with 9 bases aligning to TRBD1. V shed 1 base, J shed 6 bases, and the junction held 6 bases outside the gene matches. CDR1 and CDR2 from the germline V gene are LNHNV and YYDKDF (reference sequence). The CDR3 covers 15 residues. CDR3 sequence: CATSRGGQGQQTQYF. For the CDR3, the DNA is TGTGCCACCAGCAGAGGGGGACAGGGTCAACAGACCCAGTACTTC.

This clonotype was observed a handful of times. V is TRBV7-2 and J is TRBJ1-2; 9 bases line up with TRBD1. Germline V gene data show CDR1 as SGHTA and CDR2 as FQGNSA. The CDR3 is 13 residues long. V lost 7 bases to trimming and J lost 6 bases; unmatched junction nucleotides: 6. The DNA of the CDR3 is TGTGCCAGCATCGCGGACAGGGGAAATGGCTACACCTTC. Protein sequence: CASIADRGNGYTF.

The rearrangement joins TRBV14 to TRBJ1-1; tentative D call: TRBD1 (5 bases). Trimming removed 2 bases from V and 4 bases from J, with 14 bases in between. Germline V gives CDR1 SGHDN, CDR2 FVKESK. This CDR3 spans 15 amino acids. CDR3 nucleotide sequence: TGTGCCAGCAGCCAAAAGGGGAAGGGGAGCACTGAAGCTTTCTTT. Translated: CASSQKGKGSTEAFF.

This clonotype has ten or more counts. The genes are TRBV20-1 and TRBJ2-5; 7 bases are shared with TRBD1. J was trimmed by 2 bases and V by 6 bases; bases with no gene match: 3. In germline, CDR1 is DFQATT, CDR2 SNEGSKA (reference sequence). The CDR3 extends over 12 amino acids. The CDR3 loop reads CSARTGQETQYF. CDR3 in DNA: TGCAGTGCCCGGACAGGTCAAGAGACCCAGTACTTC.

The rearrangement uses TRBV5-1 and TRBJ2-5; possible D gene TRBD1, 6 bases. V was clipped by 1 base and J by 5 bases, with 15 bases between them. Germline CDR1 is SGHRS and CDR2 is YFSETQ. There are 15 residues in the CDR3. CDR3 coding DNA: TGCGCCAGCAGCTTGAGGACAGCGCTGGGGGAGACCCAGTACTTC. Translated, it gives CASSLRTALGETQYF.

J is TRBJ2-3 and V is TRBV9; D call uncertain. The CDR3 has 14 residues. With 5 bases removed from V and 0 bases from J, the gap between germline ends came to 10 bases. Germline-derived CDR1 and CDR2 are SGDLS and YYNGEE. CDR3 amino acids: CASSHSLSTDTQYF. The CDR3 DNA follows: TGTGCCAGCAGTCACTCTTTGAGCACAGATACGCAGTATTTT.

This clonotype turned up a few times. This chain uses TRBV27 with TRBJ2-7; a possible D gene is TRBD1 (6 bases). V was pared by 6 bases and J by 2 bases, with 20 bases between. The CDR3 totals 16 residues. Germline CDR1 reads MNHEY; CDR2 reads SMNVEV (reference sequence). CDR3: CASSHSYRDRTYEQYF. For the CDR3, the DNA is TGTGCCAGCAGCCATTCGTACAGGGACCGGACCTACGAGCAGTACTTC.

This clonotype was detected only a few times. The V gene is TRBV15, the J gene TRBJ2-3; D perhaps matches TRBD2 (6 bases). The CDR3 contains 19 residues. The germline V gene has CDR1 LNHNV and CDR2 YYDKDF (reference sequence). V dropped 0 bases and J dropped 5 bases, with 24 bases sitting between them. The CDR3 coding sequence is TGTGCCACCAGCAGAGACACTACCTCATGGGCGGGAAGTGTAGATACGCAGTATTTT. This gives the protein CATSRDTTSWAGSVDTQYF.

This clonotype has at least ten counts. The chain couples TRBV6-5 to TRBJ2-5; D remains unclear. Trimming took 0 bases from V and 3 from J, leaving 8 bases between them. Germline assignment: CDR1 MNHEY and CDR2 SVGAGI. The CDR3 totals 14 residues. DNA for the CDR3: TGTGCCAGCAGTTACTCGTCCAGCAAAGAGACCCAGTACTTC. It specifies CASSYSSSKETQYF.

This chain connects TRBV29-1 to TRBJ2-7, with no clear D. The CDR3 totals 12 residues. Deletions cut 3 bases from V and 2 bases from J, with 8 bases between. CDR1 is SQVTM and CDR2 is ANQGSEA in the germline V gene. DNA for the CDR3: TGCAGCGTTGATAGTGACACCTACGAGCAGTACTTC. It specifies CSVDSDTYEQYF.

This clonotype showed up just a few times. This CDR3 reads CSVGEGNYGYTF. The CDR3, as DNA: TGCAGCGTTGGAGAGGGGAACTATGGCTACACCTTC. V usage is TRBV29-1 and J usage is TRBJ1-2, with a weak D call TRBD1 (5 bases). This CDR3 contains 12 residues. CDR1 is SQVTM, CDR2 ANQGSEA, per germline. V lost 4 bases and J lost 2, with 8 bases in between.

V and J are TRBV5-1 and TRBJ2-2; D remains ambiguous. The CDR3 length is 15 residues. Trimming stripped 1 base from V and 4 bases from J, with 11 bases between. CDR1 and CDR2 from the germline V gene are SGHRS and YFSETQ. The DNA of the CDR3 is TGCGCCAGCAGCTTGTCTTTAACTTCCACCGGGGAGCTGTTTTTT. This sequence encodes CASSLSLTSTGELFF.

The chain combines TRBV5-1 with TRBJ1-2, with TRBD1 matching over 8 bases. Losses at the gene ends were 4 bases for V and 6 bases for J; bases not matched to a gene: 5. From germline, CDR1 is SGHRS and CDR2 YFSETQ. This CDR3 is 13 amino acids long. CDR3 sequence reads: CASSPPTGDGYTF. CDR3 DNA: TGCGCCAGCAGCCCCCCGACAGGGGATGGCTACACCTTC.

This chain connects TRBV3-1 to TRBJ2-7; 9 bases fit TRBD1. Germline CDR1 LGHDT, CDR2 YNNKEL (reference sequence). J lost 2 bases, V lost 0 bases, and 5 bases had no gene match. The CDR3 totals 16 residues. DNA of the CDR3: TGTGCCAGCAGCCAAGAGCCGGGACAGGGACCCTACGAGCAGTACTTC. It translates to CASSQEPGQGPYEQYF.

This clonotype has just a few counts. The gene calls are TRBV12-3 or TRBV12-4 and TRBJ1-1, with 11 positions matching TRBD1. The ends lost 3 bases at V and 4 bases at J; junction bases unmatched: 4. CDR3 size: 15 residues. CDR3 in amino acids: CASSLRTGGLTEAFF. Here the CDR3 DNA reads TGTGCCAGCAGTTTGAGGACAGGGGGCCTCACTGAAGCTTTCTTT.

This clonotype was detected only a few times. The V call is TRBV24-1, the J call TRBJ2-1, with 12 bases fitting TRBD1. The CDR3 sequence is 16 residues long. The V gene's germline CDR1 is KGHDR and CDR2 SFDVKD. The V and J ends lost 7 bases and 8 bases, in that order; junction bases with no gene match: 11. The CDR3 spells CATSTGTGGWYDEQFF. The CDR3 DNA is TGTGCCACCAGCACCGGGACAGGGGGCTGGTACGATGAGCAGTTCTTC.

This clonotype was seen once. The chain has TRBV25-1 and TRBJ2-2; D is ambiguous. Germline V gene lookup returns CDR1 MGHDK and CDR2 SYGVNS. With 5 bases removed from V and 7 bases from J, the gap between germline ends came to 11 bases. CDR3 length: 13 amino acids. CDR3 in DNA: TGTGCCAGCAGTACCTCAGGTGGCGGGGAGCTGTTTTTT. Its translation is CASSTSGGGELFF.

The chain has TRBV7-8 and TRBJ1-5; possibly TRBD1 for D (5 bases). The V gene's germline CDR1 is SGHVS and CDR2 FQNEAQ. CDR3 length: 15 residues. The V end lost 1 base, the J end lost 6 bases, and 13 bases lay between the germline ends. This chain's CDR3 is CASSLVGGVGQPQHF. The CDR3 DNA follows: TGTGCCAGCAGCTTAGTAGGAGGGGTTGGTCAGCCCCAGCATTTT.

CDR3 in amino acids: CASSYSGVRYGYTF. The CDR3 bases are TGTGCCAGCAGTTACTCAGGGGTTCGCTATGGCTACACCTTC. V usage is TRBV6-2 or TRBV6-3 and J usage is TRBJ1-2; D perhaps matches TRBD1 (5 bases). The ends were cut back, 0 bases at V and 4 bases at J, with 9 bases in the middle. This CDR3 comprises 14 residues. Per germline, CDR1 MNHEY and CDR2 SVGEGT.